This T cell receptor beta chain stems from a study of T cell repertoires in cytomegalovirus infection. A few counts support this clonotype. Its antigen remains unidentified. Each CDR3 protein is one row after TCRdb ran MiXCR on the reads. The data contain approximately 76,000 distinct CDR3 sequences, 20% to 30% of them singletons. Germline V gene sequence: CDR1 MDHEN, CDR2 SYDVKM. The CDR3 sequence is 13 residues long. The V and J ends lost 4 bases and 5 bases respectively, with 12 bases between them. The TCR comes from a human donor in good health (CMV status not recorded). Some clones in this sample may be carry-over from other donors' samples. This chain joins TRBV28 and TRBJ2-7; no definite D call. The sample was CD8+ T cells from cultured PBMCs, taken from culture after CMV antigen stimulation. CDR3 sequence (DNA): TGTGCCAGCAGTTCCCGGGCCCCTAACGAGCAGTACTTC. It yields the protein CASSSRAPNEQYF. Based on the CDR3 plus reference TRBV28 and TRBJ2-7, the full variable domain is DVKVTQSSRYLVKRTGEKVFLECVQDMDHENMFWYRQDPGLGLRLIYFSYDVKMKEKGDIPEGYSVSREKKERFSLILESASTNQTSMYLCASSSRAPNEQYFGPGTRLTVT.